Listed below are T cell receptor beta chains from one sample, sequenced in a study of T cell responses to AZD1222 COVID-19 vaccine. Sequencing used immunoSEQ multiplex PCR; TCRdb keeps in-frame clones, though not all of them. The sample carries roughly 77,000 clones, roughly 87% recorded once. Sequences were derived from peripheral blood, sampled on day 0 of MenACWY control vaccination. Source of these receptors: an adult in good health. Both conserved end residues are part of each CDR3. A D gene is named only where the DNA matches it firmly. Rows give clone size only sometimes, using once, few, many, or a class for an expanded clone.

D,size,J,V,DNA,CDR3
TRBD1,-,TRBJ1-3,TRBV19,TGTGCCAGTAGTACGGGACAGACAAACTCTGGAAACACCATATATTTT,CASSTGQTNSGNTIYF
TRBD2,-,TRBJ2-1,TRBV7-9,TGTGCCAGCAGCCCTCCCCTTAGCGGGGGATACAATGAGCAGTTCTTC,CASSPPLSGGYNEQFF
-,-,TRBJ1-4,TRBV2,TGTGCCAGCAGTTCGGGGGCCCATGAAAAACTGTTTTTT,CASSSGAHEKLFF
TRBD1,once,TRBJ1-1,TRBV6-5,TGTGCCAGCAAACAGGGGGCCGTCACTGAAGCTTTCTTT,CASKQGAVTEAFF
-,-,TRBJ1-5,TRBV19,TGTGCCAGTAGTATCCGAGGGGCACGTCAGCCCCAGCATTTT,CASSIRGARQPQHF
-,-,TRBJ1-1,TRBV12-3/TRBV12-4,TGTGCCAGCACGCCCGGGCGGGAAGCTTTCTTT,CASTPGREAFF
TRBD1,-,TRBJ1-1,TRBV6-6,TGTGCCAGCAGTTCGTCACAGGGGGCAGCTTTCTTT,CASSSSQGAAFF
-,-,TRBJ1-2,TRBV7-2,TGTGCCAGCAGCTTAGGGGGGGACTATGGCTACACCTTC,CASSLGGDYGYTF
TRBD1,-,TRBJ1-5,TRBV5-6,TGTGCCAGCAGCGGTCAGGGGGCGCCAAATCAGCCCCAGCATTTT,CASSGQGAPNQPQHF
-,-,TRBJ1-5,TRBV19,TGTGCCAGTGGGGGGGGGCACAATCAGCCCCAGCATTTT,CASGGGHNQPQHF
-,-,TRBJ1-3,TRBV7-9,TGTGCCAGCAGCTTAGTGCGGGGCACCATATATTTT,CASSLVRGTIYF
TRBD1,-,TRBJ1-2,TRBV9,TGTGCCAGCAGCGTCGACAGGGCAGCGGATGGCTACACCTTC,CASSVDRAADGYTF
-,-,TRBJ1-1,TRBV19,TGTGCCAGTAGTATTTCGGTTTCCCGTAACACTGAAGCTTTCTTT,CASSISVSRNTEAFF
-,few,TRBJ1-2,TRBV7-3,TGTGCCAGCAGCCCCGACAGAAACTATGGCTACACCTTC,CASSPDRNYGYTF
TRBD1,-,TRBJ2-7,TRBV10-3,TGTGCCATCAGTGATTGGACAGGGAATGGCGCCGAGCAGTACTTC,CAISDWTGNGAEQYF
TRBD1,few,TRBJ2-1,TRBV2,TGTGCCAGCAGTCCGGGACAGGGGAATAATGAGCAGTTCTTC,CASSPGQGNNEQFF
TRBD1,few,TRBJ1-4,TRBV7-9,TGTGCCAGCAGCTTAGGCCAGGGGGCAACTAATGAAAAACTGTTTTTT,CASSLGQGATNEKLFF
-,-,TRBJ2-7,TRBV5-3,TGTGCCAGCAAGAATGCTCTTCCGGAAGAGCAGTACTTC,CASKNALPEEQYF
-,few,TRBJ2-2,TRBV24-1,TGTGCCACCAGTGATTTGGGGCAGGGCCCCGGGGAGCTGTTTTTT,CATSDLGQGPGELFF
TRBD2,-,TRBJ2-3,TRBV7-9,TGTGCCGGCCAAGCGGGGCCCACAGATACGCAGTATTTT,CAGQAGPTDTQYF
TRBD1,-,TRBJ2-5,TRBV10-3,TGTGCCATCAGCGACTCGGCAGGGGGCCAAGAGACCCAGTACTTC,CAISDSAGGQETQYF
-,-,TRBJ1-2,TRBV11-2,TGTGCCAGCAGCCCTGGGGGGGTCACCTATGGCTACACCTTC,CASSPGGVTYGYTF
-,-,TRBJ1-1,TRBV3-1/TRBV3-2,TGTGCCAGCAGCCACGGCAGCATGAACACTGAAGCTTTCTTT,CASSHGSMNTEAFF
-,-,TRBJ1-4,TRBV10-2,TGCGCCACCGCGGGGGGGACGGATGAAAAACTGTTTTTT,CATAGGTDEKLFF
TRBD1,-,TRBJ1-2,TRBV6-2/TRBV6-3,TGTGCCAGCAGCCGGGACAGTTTCTATGGCTACACCTTC,CASSRDSFYGYTF
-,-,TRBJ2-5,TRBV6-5,TGTGCCAGCAGTTACTCTTTCTCTCTCCTCCAAGAGACCCAGTACTTC,CASSYSFSLLQETQYF
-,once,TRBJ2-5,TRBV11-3,TGTGCCAGCAGCTGGGACTCTCAAGAGACCCAGTACTTC,CASSWDSQETQYF
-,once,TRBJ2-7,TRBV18,TGTGCCAGCTCATACAGGGCCAGCTCCTACGAGCAGTACTTC,CASSYRASSYEQYF
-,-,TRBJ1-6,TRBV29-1,TGCAGCGTTGGCGATCCGGTCTATAATTCACCCCTCCACTTT,CSVGDPVYNSPLHF
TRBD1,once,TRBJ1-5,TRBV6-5,TGTGCCAGCAACAACAGGGGCGGCCAGCCCCAGCATTTT,CASNNRGGQPQHF
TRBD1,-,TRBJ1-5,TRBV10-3,TGTGCCATCAGTGGGAGGGCAGGGGGAAATCAGCCCCAGCATTTT,CAISGRAGGNQPQHF
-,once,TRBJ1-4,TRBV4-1,TGCGCCAGCAGCCAGATTGGGATTGTTACAACTAATGAAAAACTGTTTTTT,CASSQIGIVTTNEKLFF
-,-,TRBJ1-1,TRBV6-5,TGTGCCAGCAGTCGGGACGGAACTCAAAACACTGAAGCTTTCTTT,CASSRDGTQNTEAFF
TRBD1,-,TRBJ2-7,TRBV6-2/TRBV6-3,TGTGCCAGCAGTTACTCGACAGGGGAGCAGTACTTC,CASSYSTGEQYF
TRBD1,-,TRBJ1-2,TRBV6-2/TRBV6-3,TGTGCCAGCAGCGGACAGGGGTATGGCTACACCTTC,CASSGQGYGYTF
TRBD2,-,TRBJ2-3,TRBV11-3,TGTGCCAGCAGCTTAGGAGCTAGCGGGGGTGATACGCAGTATTTT,CASSLGASGGDTQYF
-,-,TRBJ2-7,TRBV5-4,TGTGCCAGCAGCCACCCCCCCGGGGAGCAGTACTTC,CASSHPPGEQYF
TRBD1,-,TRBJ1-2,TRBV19,TGTGCCAGCCGGGGACAGGTCTGGGGCTACACCTTC,CASRGQVWGYTF
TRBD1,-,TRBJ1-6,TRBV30,TGTGCCTGGAGTGTACCACAGGGGGGTTATAATTCACCCCTCCACTTT,CAWSVPQGGYNSPLHF
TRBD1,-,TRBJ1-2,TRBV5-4,TGTGCCAGCAGCCCCCCGGGACAGCTCGTCTATGGCTACACCTTC,CASSPPGQLVYGYTF
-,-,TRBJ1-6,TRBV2,TGTGCCAGCAGTGAAGCGCTGGGGTCAGCAAATTCACCCCTCCACTTT,CASSEALGSANSPLHF
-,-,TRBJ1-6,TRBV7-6,TGTGCCAGCAGCTCCAATAATTCACCCCTCCACTTT,CASSSNNSPLHF
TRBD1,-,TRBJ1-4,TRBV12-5,TGTGCTAGTGGTTTATACAGGGACAGAAAGAATGAAAAACTGTTTTTT,CASGLYRDRKNEKLFF
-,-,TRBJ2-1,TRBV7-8,TGTGCCAGCCTAGAATACGGCAACAATGAGCAGTTCTTC,CASLEYGNNEQFF
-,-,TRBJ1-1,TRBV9,TGTGCCAGCAGCGTAGGTGTCGTGAACACTGAAGCTTTCTTT,CASSVGVVNTEAFF
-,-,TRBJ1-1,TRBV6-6,TGTGCCAGCAGACCAGGGGCCACTGAAGCTTTCTTT,CASRPGATEAFF
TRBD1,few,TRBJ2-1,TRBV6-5,TGTGCCAGCACCTCCCCAGGGGGACATGAGCAGTTCTTC,CASTSPGGHEQFF
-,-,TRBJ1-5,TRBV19,TGTGCCAGTAGTACAGGGTCCCAGCCCCAGCATTTT,CASSTGSQPQHF
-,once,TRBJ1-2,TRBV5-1,TGCGCCAGCAGCTTGCGATTGGGGGGCGACGAATTTGGCTACACCTTC,CASSLRLGGDEFGYTF
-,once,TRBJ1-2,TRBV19,TGTGCCAGTAGTATCGGCGGAGGGAAGGGCTACACCTTC,CASSIGGGKGYTF
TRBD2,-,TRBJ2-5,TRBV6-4,TGTGCCAGCAGTGAGGGGTGCGGGGGGGAAATGGAGACCCAGTACTTC,CASSEGCGGEMETQYF
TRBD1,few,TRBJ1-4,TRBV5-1,TGCGCCAGCAGCAACTCGGGACAGCTTAATGAAAAACTGTTTTTT,CASSNSGQLNEKLFF
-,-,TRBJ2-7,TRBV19,TGTGCCAGTAGTACCCTGGACAAGAGCTCCTACGAGCAGTACTTC,CASSTLDKSSYEQYF
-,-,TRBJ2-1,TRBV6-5,TGTGCCAGCAGGCAAAGCCGGGACTACAATGAGCAGTTCTTC,CASRQSRDYNEQFF
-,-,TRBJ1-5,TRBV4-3,TGCGCCAGCAGCCAAGATGGGTTTTCAGGGACGGGCCAGCCCCAGCATTTT,CASSQDGFSGTGQPQHF